These T cell receptor beta chains were read from a single sample in a study of control samples from healthy donors and cancer patients. The method was immunoSEQ multiplex PCR; TCRdb's version includes in-frame clones alone and lacks a portion of them. The data show under 150,000 clones, approximately 88% seen once. The sample taken for sequencing was blood. The receptors come from a man aged 35-49 years in good health. Both conserved end residues are part of each CDR3. A D gene is named only where the DNA matches it firmly. Expanded clones are given a class, and other clones once, few, many or no size at all.

>.|TRBV25-1|TRBJ2-1|.
TGTGCCAGCAGTATCCCGGGCCACAGGAATGAGCAGTTCTTC
CASSIPGHRNEQFF
>TRBD1|TRBV6-5|TRBJ2-7|once
TGTGCCAGCAGTCCCTACAGGGGCTACGAGCAGTACTTC
CASSPYRGYEQYF
>.|TRBV18|TRBJ2-1|.
TGTGCCAGCTCGCGGGCGAACAATGAGCAGTTCTTC
CASSRANNEQFF
>.|TRBV3-1/TRBV3-2|TRBJ1-2|.
TGTGCCAGCAGGCGAGGGGGGGGTTCTGGCTACACCTTC
CASRRGGGSGYTF
>.|TRBV5-4|TRBJ1-5|.
TGTGCCAGCAGCTTGGGCCGAGGGAGCAATCAGCCCCAGCATTTT
CASSLGRGSNQPQHF
>TRBD1|TRBV10-1|TRBJ2-1|once
TGCGCCAGCAGTGGGCACGCCGGGACAGGGGTGACTGAGCAGTTCTTC
CASSGHAGTGVTEQFF
>.|TRBV10-3|TRBJ1-2|.
TGTGCCATCAGTGAGACGGGACAAGGGCGTGGGGGCTACACCTTC
CAISETGQGRGGYTF
>TRBD1|TRBV7-9|TRBJ1-4|.
TGTGCCAGCAAGCCCGGGACAGGGACTAATGAAAAACTGTTTTTT
CASKPGTGTNEKLFF
>.|TRBV9|TRBJ2-3|.
TGTGCCAGCAGCGTAGAACACACCACAGATACGCAGTATTTT
CASSVEHTTDTQYF
>TRBD2|TRBV3-1/TRBV3-2|TRBJ2-3|.
TGTGCCAGCAGCCAAGGAATCCCCGAGCGGGGGGTATTCACAGATACGCAGTATTTT
CASSQGIPERGVFTDTQYF